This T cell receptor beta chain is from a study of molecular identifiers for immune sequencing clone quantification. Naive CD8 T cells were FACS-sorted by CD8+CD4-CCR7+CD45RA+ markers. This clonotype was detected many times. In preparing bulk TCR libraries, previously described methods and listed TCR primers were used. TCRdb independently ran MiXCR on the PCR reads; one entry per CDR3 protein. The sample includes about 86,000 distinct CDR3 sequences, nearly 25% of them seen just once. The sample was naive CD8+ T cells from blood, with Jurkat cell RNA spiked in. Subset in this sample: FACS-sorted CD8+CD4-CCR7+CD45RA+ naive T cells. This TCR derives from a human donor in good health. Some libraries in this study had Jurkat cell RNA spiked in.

CDR3 DNA sequence: TGTGCCAGTACCCCAGGGACCACTGAAGCTTTCTTT. This codes for CASTPGTTEAFF. J is TRBJ1-1 and V is TRBV19; D may be TRBD1 (5 bases). V lost 7 bases to trimming and J lost 4 bases, with 10 bases between them. The CDR3 length is 12 residues. Looked up from germline, CDR1 is LNHDA and CDR2 is SQIVND (reference sequence).